Sequencing of this TCR beta chain was carried out in a study of T cell responses to AZD1222 COVID-19 vaccine. The study, taken as a whole, reports: Donors were largely white British and mainly female; clonal diversity was possibly underestimated.

This table comes from immunoSEQ multiplex PCR, and its TCRdb copy is limited to in-frame clones, with some not included. The data contain some 56,000 clones, approximately 89% of them singletons. Per germline, CDR1 SNHLY and CDR2 FYNNEI. Deletions cut 6 bases from V and 4 bases from J, with 15 bases between. CDR3 length: 14 amino acids. With respect to this clone: Its antigen is undetermined.

The sample consisted of peripheral blood, taken 28 days after the second AZD1222 dose. This TCR came from an adult who received the AZD1222 COVID-19 vaccine. V usage is TRBV2 and J usage is TRBJ1-2; D is uncertain. The CDR3 spells CASRPTLDRYGYTF. The DNA for the CDR3 is TGTGCCAGCAGACCGACCCTCGACCGCTATGGCTACACCTTC. The full variable domain, rest sourced from reference TRBV2 and TRBJ1-2, is EPEVTQTPSHQVTQMGQEVILRCVPISNHLYFYWYRQILGQKVEFLVSFYNNEISEKSEIFDDQFSVERPDGSNFTLKIRSTKLEDSAMYFCASRPTLDRYGYTFGSGTRLTVV.